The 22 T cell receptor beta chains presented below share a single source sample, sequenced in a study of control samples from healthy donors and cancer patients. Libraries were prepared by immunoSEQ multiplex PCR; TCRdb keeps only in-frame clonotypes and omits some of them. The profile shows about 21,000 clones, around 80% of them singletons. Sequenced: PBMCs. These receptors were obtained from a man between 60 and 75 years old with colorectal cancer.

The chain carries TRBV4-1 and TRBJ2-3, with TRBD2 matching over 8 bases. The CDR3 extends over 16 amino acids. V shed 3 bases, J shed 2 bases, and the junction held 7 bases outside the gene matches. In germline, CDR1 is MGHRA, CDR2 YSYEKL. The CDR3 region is CASSQLVAGFTDTQYF. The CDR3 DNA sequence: TGCGCCAGCAGCCAGCTTGTAGCGGGGTTCACAGATACGCAGTATTTT.

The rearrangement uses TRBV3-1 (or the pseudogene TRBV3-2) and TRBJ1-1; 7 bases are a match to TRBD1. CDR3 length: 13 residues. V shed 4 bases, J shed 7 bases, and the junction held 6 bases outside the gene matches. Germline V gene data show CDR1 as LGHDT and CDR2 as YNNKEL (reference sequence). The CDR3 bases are TGTGCCAGCAGCCGTCAGGGGGAGGTTGAAGCTTTCTTT. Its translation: CASSRQGEVEAFF.

CDR3 nucleotide sequence: TGTGCCAGTAGTGTGGACCGGGGGGACTATGGCTACACCTTC. Its translation is CASSVDRGDYGYTF. The chain employs TRBV19 and TRBJ1-2; a weak D match, TRBD1 (5 bases). Germline V CDR1 and CDR2: LNHDA, SQIVND (reference sequence). CDR3 length: 14 residues. Between the trimmed V and J ends, which lost 5 bases and 3 bases, there was a span of 13 bases.

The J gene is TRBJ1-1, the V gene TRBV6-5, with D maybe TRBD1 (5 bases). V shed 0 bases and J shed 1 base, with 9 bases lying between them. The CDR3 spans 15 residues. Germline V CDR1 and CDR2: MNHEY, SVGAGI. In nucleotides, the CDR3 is TGTGCCAGCAGTTACTCTTTCGACAGGAACACTGAAGCTTTCTTT. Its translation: CASSYSFDRNTEAFF.

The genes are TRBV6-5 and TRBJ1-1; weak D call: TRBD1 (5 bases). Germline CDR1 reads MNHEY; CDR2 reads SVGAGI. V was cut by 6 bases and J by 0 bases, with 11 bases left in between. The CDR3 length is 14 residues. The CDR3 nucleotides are TGTGCCAGCAGAGCGGGACTCATGAACACTGAAGCTTTCTTT. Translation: CASRAGLMNTEAFF.

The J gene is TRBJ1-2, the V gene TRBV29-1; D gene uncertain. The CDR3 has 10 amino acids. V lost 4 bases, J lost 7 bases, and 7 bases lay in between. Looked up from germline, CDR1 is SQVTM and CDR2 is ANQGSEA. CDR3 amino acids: CSVAEGGYTF. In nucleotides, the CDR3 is TGCAGCGTTGCGGAGGGTGGCTACACCTTC.

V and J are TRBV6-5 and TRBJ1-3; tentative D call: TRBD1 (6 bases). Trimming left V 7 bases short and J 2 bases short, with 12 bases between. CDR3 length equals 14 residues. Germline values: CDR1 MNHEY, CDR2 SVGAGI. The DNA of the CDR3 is TGTGCCAGCAAGGGGGGCGCAACTGGAAACACCATATATTTT. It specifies CASKGGATGNTIYF.

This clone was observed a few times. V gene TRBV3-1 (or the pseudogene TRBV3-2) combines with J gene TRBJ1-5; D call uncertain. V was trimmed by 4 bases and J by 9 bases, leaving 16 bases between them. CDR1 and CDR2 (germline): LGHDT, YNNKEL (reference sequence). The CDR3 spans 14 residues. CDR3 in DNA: TGTGCCAGCAGCCCCGGGCCCGGCCTCGGGCCCCAGCATTTT. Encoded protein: CASSPGPGLGPQHF.

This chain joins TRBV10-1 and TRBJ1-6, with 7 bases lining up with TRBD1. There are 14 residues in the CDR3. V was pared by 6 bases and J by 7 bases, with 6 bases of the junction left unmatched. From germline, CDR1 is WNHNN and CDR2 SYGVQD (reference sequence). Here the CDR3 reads CASRAGGTNSPLHF. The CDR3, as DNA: TGCGCCAGCAGGGCAGGGGGTACAAATTCACCCCTCCACTTT.

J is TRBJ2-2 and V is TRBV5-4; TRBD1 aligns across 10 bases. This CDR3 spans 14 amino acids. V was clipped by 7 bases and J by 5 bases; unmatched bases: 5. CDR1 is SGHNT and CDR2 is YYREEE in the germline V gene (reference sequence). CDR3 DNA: TGTGCCAGCGGGGGGACAGGGGTAACCGGGGAGCTGTTTTTT. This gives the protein CASGGTGVTGELFF.

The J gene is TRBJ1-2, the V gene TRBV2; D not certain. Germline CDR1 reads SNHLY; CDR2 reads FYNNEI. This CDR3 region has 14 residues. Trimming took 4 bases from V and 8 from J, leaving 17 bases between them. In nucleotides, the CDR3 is TGTGCCAGCAGTGCGGCGCGGGATTCTGAGGGCTACACCTTC. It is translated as CASSAARDSEGYTF.

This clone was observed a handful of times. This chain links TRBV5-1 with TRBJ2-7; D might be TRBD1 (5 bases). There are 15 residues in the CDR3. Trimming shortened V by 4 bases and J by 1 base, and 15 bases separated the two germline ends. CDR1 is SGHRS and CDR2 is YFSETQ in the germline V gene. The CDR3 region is CASSQLQGRSYEQYF. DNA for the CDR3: TGCGCCAGCAGCCAATTGCAGGGAAGATCCTACGAGCAGTACTTC.

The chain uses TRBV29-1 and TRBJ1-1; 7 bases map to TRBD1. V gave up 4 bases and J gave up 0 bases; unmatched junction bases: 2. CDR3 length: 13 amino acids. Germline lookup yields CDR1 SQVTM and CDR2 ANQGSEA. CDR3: CSVAGGMNTEAFF. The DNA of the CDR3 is TGCAGCGTTGCAGGGGGAATGAACACTGAAGCTTTCTTT.

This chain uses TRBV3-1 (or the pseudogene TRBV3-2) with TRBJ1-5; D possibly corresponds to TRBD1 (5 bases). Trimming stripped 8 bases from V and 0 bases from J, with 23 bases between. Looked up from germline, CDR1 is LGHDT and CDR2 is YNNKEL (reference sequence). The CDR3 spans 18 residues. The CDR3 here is CASSWGELLGVSNQPQHF. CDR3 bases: TGTGCCAGCTCCTGGGGGGAACTATTAGGGGTTAGCAATCAGCCCCAGCATTTT.

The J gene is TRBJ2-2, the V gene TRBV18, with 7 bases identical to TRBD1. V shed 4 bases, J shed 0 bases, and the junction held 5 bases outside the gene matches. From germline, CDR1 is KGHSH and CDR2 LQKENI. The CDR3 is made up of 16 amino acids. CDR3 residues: CASSRDRVSNTGELFF. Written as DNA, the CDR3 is TGTGCCAGCTCACGAGACAGGGTCTCGAACACCGGGGAGCTGTTTTTT.

CDR3 nucleotide sequence: TGTGCCACCGAGAGAGGCAGGGGATTAACAGATACGCAGTATTTT. Amino acid sequence: CATERGRGLTDTQYF. The J gene is TRBJ2-3, the V gene TRBV15; the D gene is possibly TRBD1 (6 bases). The CDR3 is made up of 15 amino acids. Germline lookup yields CDR1 LNHNV and CDR2 YYDKDF (reference sequence). The germline V and J ends were trimmed by 8 bases and 3 bases, with 18 bases remaining between them.

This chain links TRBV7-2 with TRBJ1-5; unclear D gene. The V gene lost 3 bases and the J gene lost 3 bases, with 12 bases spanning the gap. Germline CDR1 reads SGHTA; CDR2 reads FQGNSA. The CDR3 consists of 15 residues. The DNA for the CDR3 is TGTGCCAGCAGCTTCGGGCAGGACCTCAATCAGCCCCAGCATTTT. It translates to CASSFGQDLNQPQHF.

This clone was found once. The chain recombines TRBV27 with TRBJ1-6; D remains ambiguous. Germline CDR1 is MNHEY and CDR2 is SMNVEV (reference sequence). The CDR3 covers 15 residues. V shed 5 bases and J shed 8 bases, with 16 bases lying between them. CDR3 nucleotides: TGTGCCAGCAGTCTGGACTCGGGCGGTTATTCACCCCTCCACTTT. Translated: CASSLDSGGYSPLHF.

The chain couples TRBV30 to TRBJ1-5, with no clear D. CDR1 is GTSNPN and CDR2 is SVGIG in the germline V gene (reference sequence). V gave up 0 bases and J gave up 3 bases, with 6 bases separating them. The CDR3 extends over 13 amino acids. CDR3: CAWSVYSNQPQHF. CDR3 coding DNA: TGTGCCTGGAGTGTATATTCCAATCAGCCCCAGCATTTT.

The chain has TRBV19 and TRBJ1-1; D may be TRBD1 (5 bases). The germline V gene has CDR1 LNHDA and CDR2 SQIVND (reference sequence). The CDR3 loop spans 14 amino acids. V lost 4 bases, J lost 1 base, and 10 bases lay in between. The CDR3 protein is CASSNQGGNTEAFF. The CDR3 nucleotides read TGTGCCAGTAGTAACCAGGGTGGGAACACTGAAGCTTTCTTT.

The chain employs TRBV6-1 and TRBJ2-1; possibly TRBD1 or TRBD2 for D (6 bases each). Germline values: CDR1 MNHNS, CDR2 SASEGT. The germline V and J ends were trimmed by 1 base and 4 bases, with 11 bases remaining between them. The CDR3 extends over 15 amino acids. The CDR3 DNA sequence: TGTGCCAGCAGTGAAGAGGGGGGCCGGTACAATGAGCAGTTCTTC. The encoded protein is CASSEEGGRYNEQFF.

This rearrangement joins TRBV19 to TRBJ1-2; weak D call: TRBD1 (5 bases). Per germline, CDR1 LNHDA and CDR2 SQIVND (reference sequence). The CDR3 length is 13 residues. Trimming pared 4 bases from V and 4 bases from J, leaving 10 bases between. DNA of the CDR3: TGTGCCAGTAGTAACCGGGACCTCTATGGCTACACCTTC. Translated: CASSNRDLYGYTF.